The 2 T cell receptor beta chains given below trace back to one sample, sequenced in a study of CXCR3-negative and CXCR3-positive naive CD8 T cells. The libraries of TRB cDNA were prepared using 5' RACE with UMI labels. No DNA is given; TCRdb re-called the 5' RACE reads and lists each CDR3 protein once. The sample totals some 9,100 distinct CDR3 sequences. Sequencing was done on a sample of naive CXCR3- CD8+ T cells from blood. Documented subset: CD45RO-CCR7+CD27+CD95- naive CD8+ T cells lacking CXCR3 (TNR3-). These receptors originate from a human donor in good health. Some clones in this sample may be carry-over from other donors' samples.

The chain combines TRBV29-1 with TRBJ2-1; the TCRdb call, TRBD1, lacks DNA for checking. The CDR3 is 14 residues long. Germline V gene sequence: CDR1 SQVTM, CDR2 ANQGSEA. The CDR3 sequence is CSVEDTGVYNEQFF.

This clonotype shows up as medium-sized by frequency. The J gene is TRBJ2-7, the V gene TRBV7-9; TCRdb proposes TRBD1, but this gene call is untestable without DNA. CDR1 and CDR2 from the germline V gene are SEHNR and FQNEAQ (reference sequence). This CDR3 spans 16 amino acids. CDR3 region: CASSFPGTGSTYEQYF.